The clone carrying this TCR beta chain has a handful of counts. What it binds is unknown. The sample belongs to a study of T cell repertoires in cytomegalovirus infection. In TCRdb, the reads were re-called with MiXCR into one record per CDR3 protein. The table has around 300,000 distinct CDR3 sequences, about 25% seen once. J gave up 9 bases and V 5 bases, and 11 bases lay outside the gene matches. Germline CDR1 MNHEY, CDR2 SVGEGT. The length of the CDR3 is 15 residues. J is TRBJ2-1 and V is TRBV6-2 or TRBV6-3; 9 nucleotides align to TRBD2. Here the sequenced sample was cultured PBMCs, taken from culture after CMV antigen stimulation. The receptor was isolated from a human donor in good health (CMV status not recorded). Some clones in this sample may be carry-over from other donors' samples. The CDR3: CASSTRGSGSTEQFF. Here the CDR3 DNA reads TGTGCCAGCAGTACCCGGGGTAGCGGGAGTACTGAGCAGTTCTTC.